In its sample, the clone carrying this T cell receptor beta chain was seen a few times. Its target is unknown. Via MiXCR, TCRdb re-called the reads, giving one row per CDR3 protein. This table has approximately 190,000 distinct CDR3 sequences, 28% appearing once. Germline V gene data show CDR1 as SQVTM and CDR2 as ANQGSEA. The V end was cut by 3 bases, the J end by 3 bases, with 8 bases between. The CDR3 is 13 amino acids. The data originate from a study of T cell repertoires in cytomegalovirus infection. For the study at large: Carrying CMV and the relevant HLA type showed in public TCR beta signatures. The study's findings and limits: Clonotypes of TCR beta that were HLA-C-restricted and CMV-specific dominated the ex vivo response. People with CMV and the relevant HLA were identified by cumulative public TCR beta family frequency.

This chain joins TRBV29-1 and TRBJ2-2, with D hard to call. The clonotype originates from a human donor in good health (CMV status not recorded). Some clones in this sample may be carry-over from other donors' samples. The sequenced material came from PBMCs. For the CDR3, the DNA is TGCAGCGTTGATACTGGGTACACCGGGGAGCTGTTTTTT. Its protein is CSVDTGYTGELFF.